These T cell receptor beta chains were read from a single sample in a study of spatial heterogeneity in lung cancer. TCRdb re-called the 5' RACE reads through MiXCR, storing one row per CDR3 protein. The profile shows under 75,000 distinct CDR3 sequences, approximately 9% of them singletons. The sample consisted of PBMCs, taken at follow-up. Receptors were obtained from a female donor with early-stage non-small cell lung cancer. Each CDR3 is given with its conserved first and last residue. A D gene is named only where the DNA matches it firmly. Clone size, where shown, is once, few, many, or a class for clones that have expanded.

clone_size: few; v_call: TRBV12-3/TRBV12-4; j_call: TRBJ1-1; d_call: TRBD1; cdr3_aa: CASSRAGTVLPTEAFF; cdr3_nt: TGTGCCAGCAGTCGAGCCGGGACAGTATTACCCACTGAAGCTTTCTTT
clone_size: few; v_call: TRBV7-6; j_call: TRBJ2-1; d_call: TRBD2; cdr3_aa: CASSFALAGKNEQFF; cdr3_nt: TGTGCCAGCAGCTTTGCACTAGCGGGGAAGAATGAGCAGTTCTTC
clone_size: many; v_call: TRBV6-2/TRBV6-3; j_call: TRBJ2-7; d_call: TRBD1; cdr3_aa: CASRWTGGNEQYF; cdr3_nt: TGTGCCAGCAGATGGACAGGGGGGAACGAGCAGTACTTC
clone_size: -; v_call: TRBV2; j_call: TRBJ2-1; d_call: TRBD1; cdr3_aa: CASRQGMSSYNEQFF; cdr3_nt: TGTGCCAGCCGACAGGGAATGAGCTCCTACAATGAGCAGTTCTTC
clone_size: many; v_call: TRBV18; j_call: TRBJ1-2; d_call: -; cdr3_aa: CASSPTPKPGSYGYTF; cdr3_nt: TGTGCCAGCTCACCGACCCCGAAACCGGGGAGCTATGGCTACACCTTC
clone_size: many; v_call: TRBV7-9; j_call: TRBJ2-7; d_call: TRBD2; cdr3_aa: CASSFPTRDGLASEQYF; cdr3_nt: TGTGCCAGCAGCTTCCCAACACGGGATGGACTAGCTAGCGAGCAGTACTTC
clone_size: -; v_call: TRBV5-1; j_call: TRBJ2-7; d_call: TRBD1; cdr3_aa: CASSQFQGAGGEQYF; cdr3_nt: TGCGCCAGCAGCCAATTTCAGGGGGCCGGAGGCGAGCAGTACTTC
clone_size: many; v_call: TRBV5-1; j_call: TRBJ2-7; d_call: TRBD2; cdr3_aa: CASSFMTSGGYEQYF; cdr3_nt: TGCGCCAGCAGCTTCATGACTAGCGGGGGCTACGAGCAGTACTTC
clone_size: many; v_call: TRBV20-1; j_call: TRBJ2-1; d_call: TRBD2; cdr3_aa: CSAALLAVSYNEQFF; cdr3_nt: TGCAGTGCTGCACTACTAGCGGTCTCCTACAATGAGCAGTTCTTC
clone_size: many; v_call: TRBV28; j_call: TRBJ1-2; d_call: -; cdr3_aa: CASSSGTASYDTF; cdr3_nt: TGTGCCAGCAGTTCCGGGACGGCCTCATATGACACCTTC
clone_size: -; v_call: TRBV18; j_call: TRBJ2-1; d_call: -; cdr3_aa: CASSPPSRQYNEQFF; cdr3_nt: TGTGCCAGCTCACCACCTAGCAGGCAGTACAATGAGCAGTTCTTC
clone_size: many; v_call: TRBV7-2; j_call: TRBJ2-7; d_call: TRBD2; cdr3_aa: CASSLARGLAGEEQYF; cdr3_nt: TGTGCCAGCAGCTTAGCTCGCGGACTAGCGGGAGAAGAGCAGTACTTC
clone_size: few; v_call: TRBV6-6; j_call: TRBJ1-1; d_call: -; cdr3_aa: CASSHRVGTEAFF; cdr3_nt: TGTGCCAGCAGCCACAGAGTAGGCACTGAAGCTTTCTTT
clone_size: many; v_call: TRBV12-3/TRBV12-4; j_call: TRBJ2-7; d_call: TRBD2; cdr3_aa: CASSPGLAESYEQYF; cdr3_nt: TGTGCCAGCAGTCCGGGACTAGCGGAGTCCTACGAGCAGTACTTC
clone_size: many; v_call: TRBV7-8; j_call: TRBJ2-1; d_call: -; cdr3_aa: CASRNPGGGEFF; cdr3_nt: TGTGCCAGCAGGAACCCCGGTGGGGGCGAGTTCTTC
clone_size: few; v_call: TRBV2; j_call: TRBJ2-7; d_call: TRBD1; cdr3_aa: CASNGQGRYPYEQYF; cdr3_nt: TGTGCCAGCAATGGACAGGGGCGATACCCCTACGAGCAGTACTTC
clone_size: many; v_call: TRBV29-1; j_call: TRBJ2-2; d_call: -; cdr3_aa: CSVSGTGELFF; cdr3_nt: TGCAGCGTATCCGGGACCGGGGAGCTGTTTTTT
clone_size: few; v_call: TRBV5-1; j_call: TRBJ1-1; d_call: -; cdr3_aa: CASSLQGFFTEAFF; cdr3_nt: TGCGCCAGCAGCTTGCAGGGGTTCTTCACTGAAGCTTTCTTT
clone_size: many; v_call: TRBV5-4; j_call: TRBJ2-5; d_call: TRBD1; cdr3_aa: CASSWTGQTQYF; cdr3_nt: TGTGCCAGCAGTTGGACAGGACAGACCCAGTACTTC
clone_size: many; v_call: TRBV27; j_call: TRBJ2-5; d_call: -; cdr3_aa: CASSLMSGSQETQYF; cdr3_nt: TGTGCCAGCAGTTTAATGTCGGGGTCTCAGGAGACCCAGTACTTC
clone_size: many; v_call: TRBV9; j_call: TRBJ2-5; d_call: -; cdr3_aa: CASSVGGVAQETQYF; cdr3_nt: TGTGCCAGCAGCGTAGGGGGAGTGGCCCAAGAGACCCAGTACTTC
clone_size: few; v_call: TRBV2; j_call: TRBJ2-6; d_call: TRBD1; cdr3_aa: CASRGTAAGANVLTF; cdr3_nt: TGTGCCAGCAGGGGGACAGCGGCTGGGGCCAACGTCCTGACTTTC
clone_size: once; v_call: TRBV11-2; j_call: TRBJ1-1; d_call: -; cdr3_aa: CASSPQGMVTEAFF; cdr3_nt: TGTGCCAGCAGTCCACAGGGTATGGTCACTGAAGCTTTCTTT
clone_size: few; v_call: TRBV19; j_call: TRBJ2-7; d_call: -; cdr3_aa: CASREWTSSYEQYF; cdr3_nt: TGTGCCAGTAGGGAATGGACGAGCTCCTACGAGCAGTACTTC
clone_size: many; v_call: TRBV5-1; j_call: TRBJ2-1; d_call: -; cdr3_aa: CASSLGRKDNEQFF; cdr3_nt: TGCGCCAGCAGCTTGGGACGGAAGGACAATGAGCAGTTCTTC
clone_size: many; v_call: TRBV24-1; j_call: TRBJ2-1; d_call: -; cdr3_aa: CATSDLPLANEQFF; cdr3_nt: TGTGCCACCAGTGATTTACCCCTAGCGAATGAGCAGTTCTTC
clone_size: many; v_call: TRBV10-3; j_call: TRBJ2-5; d_call: -; cdr3_aa: CAISDWGKRVETQYF; cdr3_nt: TGTGCCATCAGTGATTGGGGAAAAAGGGTGGAGACCCAGTACTTC
clone_size: few; v_call: TRBV19; j_call: TRBJ2-2; d_call: -; cdr3_aa: CASSNQDATGELFF; cdr3_nt: TGTGCCAGTAGTAACCAGGACGCCACCGGGGAGCTGTTTTTT
clone_size: many; v_call: TRBV25-1; j_call: TRBJ2-1; d_call: TRBD1; cdr3_aa: CASRALIDRERGEQFF; cdr3_nt: TGTGCCAGCAGGGCTTTAATAGACAGGGAGCGTGGTGAGCAGTTCTTC
clone_size: many; v_call: TRBV6-5; j_call: TRBJ2-3; d_call: -; cdr3_aa: CASSYEGGQFTDTQYF; cdr3_nt: TGTGCCAGCAGTTACGAGGGGGGACAGTTCACAGATACGCAGTATTTT
clone_size: once; v_call: TRBV20-1; j_call: TRBJ2-3; d_call: TRBD2; cdr3_aa: CSAWFSGRAEDTQYF; cdr3_nt: TGCAGTGCTTGGTTTAGCGGGAGGGCGGAAGATACGCAGTATTTT
clone_size: -; v_call: TRBV27; j_call: TRBJ2-7; d_call: TRBD2; cdr3_aa: CASSPGTSGISYEQYF; cdr3_nt: TGTGCCAGCAGTCCTGGGACTAGCGGGATCTCCTACGAGCAGTACTTC
clone_size: many; v_call: TRBV7-9; j_call: TRBJ1-2; d_call: -; cdr3_aa: CASNSRQLDYTF; cdr3_nt: TGTGCCAGCAACAGTCGCCAACTAGACTACACCTTC
clone_size: many; v_call: TRBV6-6; j_call: TRBJ2-7; d_call: TRBD1; cdr3_aa: CASRLPGQGAREQYF; cdr3_nt: TGTGCCAGCAGACTACCGGGACAGGGGGCTCGCGAGCAGTACTTC
clone_size: few; v_call: TRBV30; j_call: TRBJ2-7; d_call: TRBD1; cdr3_aa: CAWKQGGEQYF; cdr3_nt: TGTGCCTGGAAACAGGGGGGCGAGCAGTACTTC
clone_size: few; v_call: TRBV24-1; j_call: TRBJ1-2; d_call: TRBD1; cdr3_aa: CATSEAGTGYSYGYTF; cdr3_nt: TGTGCCACCAGTGAGGCCGGGACAGGTTATTCCTATGGCTACACCTTC
clone_size: many; v_call: TRBV27; j_call: TRBJ1-2; d_call: TRBD1; cdr3_aa: CASSLRGQVNYGYTF; cdr3_nt: TGTGCCAGCAGTTTACGGGGACAGGTTAACTATGGCTACACCTTC
clone_size: many; v_call: TRBV14; j_call: TRBJ2-1; d_call: -; cdr3_aa: CASSKTSRGGGEQFF; cdr3_nt: TGTGCCAGCAGCAAGACTAGCAGGGGGGGCGGAGAGCAGTTCTTC
clone_size: many; v_call: TRBV29-1; j_call: TRBJ2-1; d_call: -; cdr3_aa: CSVPSGLFYNEQFF; cdr3_nt: TGCAGCGTTCCTTCCGGACTCTTCTACAATGAGCAGTTCTTC
clone_size: many; v_call: TRBV25-1; j_call: TRBJ1-2; d_call: -; cdr3_aa: CASSPDSGYTF; cdr3_nt: TGTGCCAGCAGTCCGGACAGTGGCTACACCTTC
clone_size: few; v_call: TRBV5-1; j_call: TRBJ2-7; d_call: TRBD2; cdr3_aa: CASSLLVGAGEQYF; cdr3_nt: TGCGCCAGCAGCTTGCTGGTGGGAGCGGGAGAGCAGTACTTC
clone_size: few; v_call: TRBV20-1; j_call: TRBJ2-7; d_call: TRBD2; cdr3_aa: CSVPELAGQYEQYF; cdr3_nt: TGCAGTGTTCCCGAACTAGCGGGACAATACGAGCAGTACTTC
clone_size: -; v_call: TRBV6-5; j_call: TRBJ2-2; d_call: TRBD1; cdr3_aa: CASSWDRGFTGELFF; cdr3_nt: TGTGCCAGCAGCTGGGACAGGGGGTTTACCGGGGAGCTGTTTTTT
clone_size: many; v_call: TRBV7-9; j_call: TRBJ1-1; d_call: -; cdr3_aa: CASSPGVIAFF; cdr3_nt: TGTGCCAGCAGCCCCGGGGTGATAGCTTTCTTT
clone_size: -; v_call: TRBV7-3; j_call: TRBJ2-7; d_call: -; cdr3_aa: CASSYQPNSYEQYF; cdr3_nt: TGTGCCAGCAGCTACCAGCCCAACTCCTACGAGCAGTACTTC
clone_size: once; v_call: TRBV20-1; j_call: TRBJ1-1; d_call: -; cdr3_aa: CSARDWQSNTEAFF; cdr3_nt: TGCAGTGCTAGAGATTGGCAGAGTAACACTGAAGCTTTCTTT
clone_size: few; v_call: TRBV3-1; j_call: TRBJ2-3; d_call: TRBD2; cdr3_aa: CASSPRRLAGTDTQYF; cdr3_nt: TGTGCCAGCAGCCCCCGGCGGCTAGCGGGCACAGATACGCAGTATTTT
clone_size: many; v_call: TRBV7-9; j_call: TRBJ2-7; d_call: TRBD1; cdr3_aa: CASSSPGQGAYEQYF; cdr3_nt: TGTGCCAGCAGCTCCCCGGGACAGGGGGCTTACGAGCAGTACTTC
clone_size: many; v_call: TRBV24-1; j_call: TRBJ2-5; d_call: -; cdr3_aa: CATSDFEGGYLQTQYF; cdr3_nt: TGTGCCACCAGTGATTTTGAGGGGGGCTACCTACAGACCCAGTACTTC
clone_size: many; v_call: TRBV7-8; j_call: TRBJ1-1; d_call: TRBD1; cdr3_aa: CASSLTGLNTEAFF; cdr3_nt: TGTGCCAGCAGCTTGACAGGGTTGAACACTGAAGCTTTCTTT
clone_size: many; v_call: TRBV5-1; j_call: TRBJ2-3; d_call: -; cdr3_aa: CASSYRNPTDTQYF; cdr3_nt: TGCGCCAGCAGCTACAGAAATCCCACAGATACGCAGTATTTT
clone_size: many; v_call: TRBV28; j_call: TRBJ1-5; d_call: TRBD1; cdr3_aa: CASRLTGKGQPQHF; cdr3_nt: TGTGCCAGCAGACTGACAGGGAAGGGTCAGCCCCAGCATTTT